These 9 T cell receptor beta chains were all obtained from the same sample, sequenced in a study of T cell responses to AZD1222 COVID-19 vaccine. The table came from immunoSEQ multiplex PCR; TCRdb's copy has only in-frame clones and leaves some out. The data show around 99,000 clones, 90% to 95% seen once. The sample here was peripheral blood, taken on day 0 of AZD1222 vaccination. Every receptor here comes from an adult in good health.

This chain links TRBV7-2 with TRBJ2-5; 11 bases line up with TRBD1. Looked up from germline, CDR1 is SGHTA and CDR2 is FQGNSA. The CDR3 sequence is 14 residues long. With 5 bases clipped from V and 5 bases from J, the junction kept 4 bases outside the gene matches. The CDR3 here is CASSRTGGRETQYF. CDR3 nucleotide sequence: TGTGCCAGCAGCAGGACAGGGGGCCGGGAGACCCAGTACTTC.

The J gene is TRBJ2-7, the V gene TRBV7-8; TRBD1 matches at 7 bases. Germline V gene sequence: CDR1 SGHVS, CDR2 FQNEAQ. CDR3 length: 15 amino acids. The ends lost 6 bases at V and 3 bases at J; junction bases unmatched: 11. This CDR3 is CASSPGTAGGYEQYF. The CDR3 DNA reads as TGTGCCAGCAGTCCCGGGACAGCTGGGGGCTACGAGCAGTACTTC.

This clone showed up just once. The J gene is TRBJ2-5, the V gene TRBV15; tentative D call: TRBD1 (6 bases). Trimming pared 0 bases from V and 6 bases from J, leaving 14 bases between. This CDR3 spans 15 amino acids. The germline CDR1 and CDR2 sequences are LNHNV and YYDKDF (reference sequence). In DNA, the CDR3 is TGTGCCACCAGCAGAGACGGTGGACAGTTCCAGACCCAGTACTTC. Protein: CATSRDGGQFQTQYF.

CDR3 in amino acids: CASSQVMGTGNEKLFF. Written as DNA, the CDR3 is TGCGCCAGCAGCCAAGTTATGGGGACAGGGAATGAAAAACTGTTTTTT. The V call is TRBV4-1, the J call TRBJ1-4; TRBD1 agrees at 9 bases. CDR1 is MGHRA and CDR2 is YSYEKL in the germline V gene. This CDR3 has 16 amino acids. J was trimmed by 5 bases and V by 1 base; bases with no gene match: 5.

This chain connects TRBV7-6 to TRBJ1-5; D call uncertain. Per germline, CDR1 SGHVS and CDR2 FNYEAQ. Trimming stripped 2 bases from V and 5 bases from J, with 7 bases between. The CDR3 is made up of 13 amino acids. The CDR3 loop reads CASSLQKDQPQHF. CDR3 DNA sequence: TGTGCCAGCAGCTTACAAAAAGATCAGCCCCAGCATTTT.

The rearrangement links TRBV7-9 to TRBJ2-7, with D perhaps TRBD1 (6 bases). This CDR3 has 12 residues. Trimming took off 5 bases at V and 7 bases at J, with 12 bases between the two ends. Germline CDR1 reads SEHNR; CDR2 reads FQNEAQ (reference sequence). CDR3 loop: CASSTGSLEQYF. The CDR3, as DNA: TGTGCCAGCAGCACAGGGTCTTTGGAGCAGTACTTC.

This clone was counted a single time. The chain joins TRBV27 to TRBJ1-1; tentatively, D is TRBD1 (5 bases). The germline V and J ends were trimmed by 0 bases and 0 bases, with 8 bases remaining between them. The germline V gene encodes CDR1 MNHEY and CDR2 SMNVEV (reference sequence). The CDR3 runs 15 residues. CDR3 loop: CASSLSDRLNTEAFF. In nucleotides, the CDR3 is TGTGCCAGCAGTTTATCAGACAGATTGAACACTGAAGCTTTCTTT.

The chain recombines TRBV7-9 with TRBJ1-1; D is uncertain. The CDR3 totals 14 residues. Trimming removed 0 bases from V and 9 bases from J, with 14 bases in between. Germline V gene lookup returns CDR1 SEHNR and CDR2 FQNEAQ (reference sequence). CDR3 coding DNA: TGTGCCAGCAGCTTAGCTGCGGGTATTGAGAAAGCTTTCTTT. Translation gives CASSLAAGIEKAFF.

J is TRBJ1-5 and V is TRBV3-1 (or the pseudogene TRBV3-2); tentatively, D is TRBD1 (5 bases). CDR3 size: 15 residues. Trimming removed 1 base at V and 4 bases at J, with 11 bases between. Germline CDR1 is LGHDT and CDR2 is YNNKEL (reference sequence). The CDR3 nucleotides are TGTGCCAGCAGCCAAGCGGGGGGAGGGAATCAGCCCCAGCATTTT. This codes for CASSQAGGGNQPQHF.